This T cell receptor beta chain comes out of a study of regulatory T cells in long-lasting Graves disease. Study at large: Duration of antithyroid drug therapy among newly diagnosed Graves' patients was under 3 months.

Time point meaning: newly diagnosed GD, antithyroid drugs for less than 3 months. The authors made the TCR library using RNA they extracted from PBMCs. This clonotype was found many times. The ends lost 2 bases at V and 6 bases at J; junction bases unmatched: 7. Germline V gene lookup returns CDR1 SGHVS and CDR2 FQNEAQ. This CDR3 spans 17 amino acids. Library construction for TCR beta used iRepertoire HTBI primers and Arm-PCR of CDR3 regions. TCRdb itself ran the multiplex PCR reads through MiXCR, one entry per CDR3 protein. The sample contains approximately 470,000 distinct CDR3 sequences, 16% of which appear only once. This same sample was also part of a study on T cells in Graves' hyperthyroidism and ophthalmopathy. This second study says: Ophthalmopathy onset followed model prediction by a median roughly 6.5 months.

This specimen consisted of peripheral blood mononuclear cells (PBMCs), obtained at new diagnosis, from a patient treated with antithyroid drugs. The source of this sequence is a man aged 35 to 55 with Graves disease. The V and J genes are TRBV7-8 and TRBJ2-3; 14 positions agree with TRBD2. Here the CDR3 DNA reads TGTGCCAGCAGCTTACAGCCGGGACTAGCGGGAGTGGATACGCAGTATTTT. This sequence encodes CASSLQPGLAGVDTQYF.